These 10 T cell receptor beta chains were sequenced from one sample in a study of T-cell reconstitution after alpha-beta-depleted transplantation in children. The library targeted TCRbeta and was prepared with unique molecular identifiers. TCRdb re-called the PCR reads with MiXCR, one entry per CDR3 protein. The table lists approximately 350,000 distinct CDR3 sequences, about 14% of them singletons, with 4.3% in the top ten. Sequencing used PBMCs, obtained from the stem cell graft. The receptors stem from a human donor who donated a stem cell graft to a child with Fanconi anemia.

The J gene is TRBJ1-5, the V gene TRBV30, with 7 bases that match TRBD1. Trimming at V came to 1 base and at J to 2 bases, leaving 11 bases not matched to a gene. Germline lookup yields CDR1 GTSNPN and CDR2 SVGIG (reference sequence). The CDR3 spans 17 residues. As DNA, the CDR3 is TGTGCCTGGAGTGGGACGACAGGGCTAGTAGGCAATCAGCCCCAGCATTTT. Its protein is CAWSGTTGLVGNQPQHF.

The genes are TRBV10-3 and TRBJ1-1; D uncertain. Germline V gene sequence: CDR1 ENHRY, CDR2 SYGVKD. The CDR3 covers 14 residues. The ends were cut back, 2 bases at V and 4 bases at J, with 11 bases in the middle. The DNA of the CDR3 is TGTGCCATCAGTGAGGGTGACGGACTCACTGAAGCTTTCTTT. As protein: CAISEGDGLTEAFF.

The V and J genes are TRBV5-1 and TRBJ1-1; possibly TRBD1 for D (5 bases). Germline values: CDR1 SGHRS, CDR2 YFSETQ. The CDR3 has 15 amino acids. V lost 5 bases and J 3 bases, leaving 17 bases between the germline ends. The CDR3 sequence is CASSQRTGTDTEAFF. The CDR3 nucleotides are TGCGCCAGCAGTCAAAGAACTGGGACGGACACTGAAGCTTTCTTT. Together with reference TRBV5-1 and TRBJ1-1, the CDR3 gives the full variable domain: KAGVTQTPRYLIKTRGQQVTLSCSPISGHRSVSWYQQTPGQGLQFLFEYFSETQRNKGNFPGRFSGRQFSNSRSEMNVSTLELGDSALYLCASSQRTGTDTEAFFGQGTRLTVV.

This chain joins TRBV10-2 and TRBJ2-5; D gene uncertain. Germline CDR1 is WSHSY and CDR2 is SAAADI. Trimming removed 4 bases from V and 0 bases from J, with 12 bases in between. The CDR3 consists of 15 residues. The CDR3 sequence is CASSGFLADQETQYF. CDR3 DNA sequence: TGCGCCAGCAGTGGTTTTCTGGCGGACCAAGAGACCCAGTACTTC.

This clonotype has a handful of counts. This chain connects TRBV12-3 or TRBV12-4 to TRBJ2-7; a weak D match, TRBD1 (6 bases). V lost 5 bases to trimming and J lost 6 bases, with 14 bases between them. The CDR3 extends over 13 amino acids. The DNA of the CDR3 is TGTGCCAGCAGTATCAACAGGGTTTCCGAGCAGTACTTC. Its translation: CASSINRVSEQYF.

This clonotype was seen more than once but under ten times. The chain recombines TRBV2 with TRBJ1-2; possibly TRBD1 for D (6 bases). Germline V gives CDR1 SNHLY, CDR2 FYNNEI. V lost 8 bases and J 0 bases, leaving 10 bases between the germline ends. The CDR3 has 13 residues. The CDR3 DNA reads TGTGCCAGCGGGGACACCGCTAACTATGGCTACACCTTC. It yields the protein CASGDTANYGYTF.

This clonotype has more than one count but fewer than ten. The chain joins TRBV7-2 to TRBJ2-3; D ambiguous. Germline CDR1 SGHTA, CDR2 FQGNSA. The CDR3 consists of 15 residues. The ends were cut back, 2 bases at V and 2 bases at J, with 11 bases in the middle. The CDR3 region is CASSLSQPYTDTQYF. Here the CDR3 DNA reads TGTGCCAGCAGCTTATCGCAACCCTACACAGATACGCAGTATTTT.

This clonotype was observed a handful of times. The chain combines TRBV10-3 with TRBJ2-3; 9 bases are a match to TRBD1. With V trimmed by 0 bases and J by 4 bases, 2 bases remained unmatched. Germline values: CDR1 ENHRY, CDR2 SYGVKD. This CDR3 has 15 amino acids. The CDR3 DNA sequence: TGTGCCATCAGTGAGTCCGGGACAGGGTCAGATACGCAGTATTTT. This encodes CAISESGTGSDTQYF.

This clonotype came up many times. The CDR3, as DNA: TGTGCCATCAGTGAGTCGGTGGCTAGCGGGGACTACAATGAGCAGTTCTTC. Its translation is CAISESVASGDYNEQFF. V usage is TRBV10-3 and J usage is TRBJ2-1; 9 bases fit TRBD2. This CDR3 region has 17 residues. CDR1 ENHRY and CDR2 SYGVKD come from the germline V gene. Trimming removed 0 bases from V and 3 bases from J; junction bases left unmatched: 6.

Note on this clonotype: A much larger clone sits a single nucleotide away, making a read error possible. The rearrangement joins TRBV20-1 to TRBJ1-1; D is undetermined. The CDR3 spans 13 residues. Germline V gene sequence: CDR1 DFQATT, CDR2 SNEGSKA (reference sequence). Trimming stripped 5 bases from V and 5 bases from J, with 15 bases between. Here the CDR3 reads CSAHQAHGTEAFF. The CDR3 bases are TGCAGTGCTCACCAGGCCCACGGGACTGAAGCTTTCTTT.